This passage covers 28 T cell receptor beta chains from one sample sequenced in a study of blood T cell repertoires in COVID-19. Sequencing was performed with immunoSEQ multiplex PCR; in TCRdb, only in-frame clones are kept and a portion is missing. The sample carries around 220,000 clones, about 90% recorded once. Sequencing input: PBMCs or T cells enriched from blood (not recorded which). Receptors originate from a woman younger than 30 who had recovered from COVID-19.

The chain is built from TRBV4-2 and TRBJ2-7; 7 bases agree with TRBD2. This CDR3 is 16 amino acids long. Germline trimming cut 3 bases from V and 0 bases from J; bases unmatched to any gene: 8. Germline CDR1 reads LGHNA; CDR2 reads YNFKEQ. The CDR3 DNA sequence: TGTGCCAGCAGCCATGTTCGGGAGGAGAGCTCCTACGAGCAGTACTTC. Protein sequence: CASSHVREESSYEQYF.

This clone appeared a single time. The CDR3 spells CASSLTGQPQHF. Written as DNA, the CDR3 is TGTGCCAGCAGCTTAACCGGTCAGCCCCAGCATTTT. This sequence joins TRBV7-9 and TRBJ1-5; D gene unclear. This CDR3 region has 12 residues. The V gene lost 2 bases and the J gene lost 6 bases, with 5 bases spanning the gap. Germline CDR1 reads SEHNR; CDR2 reads FQNEAQ (reference sequence).

As DNA, the CDR3 is TGTGCCAGCAGCCAAGGGACAGGGGGTCCATACGAGCAGTACTTC. It encodes CASSQGTGGPYEQYF. The chain couples TRBV3-1 (or the pseudogene TRBV3-2) to TRBJ2-7; 10 nucleotides agree with TRBD1. The CDR3 consists of 15 residues. J gave up 4 bases and V 1 base, and 4 bases lay outside the gene matches. Germline V lookup: CDR1 LGHDT, CDR2 YNNKEL (reference sequence).

The chain uses TRBV5-4 and TRBJ2-2; the match to TRBD2 covers 8 bases. The CDR3 loop spans 15 amino acids. Germline CDR1 is SGHNT and CDR2 is YYREEE (reference sequence). Unmatched junction bases numbered 7, after V lost 2 bases and J lost 7 bases. This CDR3 reads CASSLPGLEVGELFF. The CDR3, as DNA: TGTGCCAGCAGCTTACCGGGACTAGAGGTCGGGGAGCTGTTTTTT.

In this sample, this clone turned up once. Here the CDR3 reads CASSPPTGVGYTF. CDR3 nucleotides: TGTGCCAGCTCACCACCGACAGGGGTAGGCTACACCTTC. The genes are TRBV18 and TRBJ1-2; 8 nucleotides match TRBD1. V lost 0 bases, J lost 8 bases, and 2 bases stayed unmatched. CDR1 is KGHSH, CDR2 LQKENI, per germline. There are 13 residues in the CDR3.

V and J are TRBV27 and TRBJ1-1, with D tentatively TRBD1 (5 bases). The CDR3 totals 13 residues. Per germline, CDR1 MNHEY and CDR2 SMNVEV (reference sequence). V was trimmed by 3 bases and J by 4 bases, leaving 9 bases between them. CDR3 DNA sequence: TGTGCCAGCAGTTTGACCGGGGGCACTGAAGCTTTCTTT. This sequence encodes CASSLTGGTEAFF.

The rearrangement joins TRBV28 to TRBJ1-2; 8 bases line up with TRBD1. Germline assignment: CDR1 MDHEN and CDR2 SYDVKM. With 10 bases clipped from V and 4 bases from J, the junction kept 14 bases outside the gene matches. The CDR3 is 15 amino acids. As DNA, the CDR3 is TGTGCCACCGTGACTCAGGGGGCGCCCGGCTATGGCTACACCTTC. Translated, it gives CATVTQGAPGYGYTF.

The chain joins TRBV27 to TRBJ2-4; tentative D call: TRBD1 (5 bases). Deletions cut 6 bases from V and 1 base from J, with 19 bases between. The CDR3 consists of 17 residues. Germline V gene sequence: CDR1 MNHEY, CDR2 SMNVEV (reference sequence). The CDR3 spells CASSTYRWRGAKNIQYF. CDR3 sequence (DNA): TGTGCCAGCAGCACCTACAGGTGGCGCGGTGCCAAAAACATTCAGTACTTC.

This chain uses TRBV2 with TRBJ2-1; 11 nucleotides match TRBD2. Germline V gene sequence: CDR1 SNHLY, CDR2 FYNNEI. V was pared by 5 bases and J by 5 bases, with 2 bases of the junction left unmatched. The CDR3 has 14 residues. CDR3 sequence: CASSPLAGDNEQFF. CDR3 nucleotide sequence: TGTGCCAGCAGTCCACTAGCGGGGGACAATGAGCAGTTCTTC.

The chain carries TRBV5-5 and TRBJ1-5, with D perhaps matching TRBD1 (6 bases). In germline, CDR1 is SGHKS, CDR2 YYEKEE (reference sequence). V was shortened by 0 bases and J by 0 bases, with 13 bases between the two germline ends. The CDR3 extends over 17 amino acids. The CDR3 here is CASSLVQGRNSNQPQHF. CDR3 sequence (DNA): TGTGCCAGCAGCTTGGTACAGGGAAGGAATAGCAATCAGCCCCAGCATTTT.

The chain is built from TRBV7-9 and TRBJ1-2, with a tentative D call TRBD1 (5 bases). CDR3 length: 11 residues. Germline loops: CDR1 SEHNR, CDR2 FQNEAQ (reference sequence). The germline V and J ends were trimmed by 1 base and 13 bases, with 10 bases remaining between them. The CDR3 nucleotides are TGTGCCAGCAGCTTAGAAGGGGATCTCACCTTC. The encoded protein is CASSLEGDLTF.

This clone was picked up one time. V is TRBV5-1 and J is TRBJ2-3, with TRBD1 identical over 8 bases. Germline-derived CDR1 and CDR2 are SGHRS and YFSETQ. V trimming: 1 base; J trimming: 3 bases; junction bases outside the gene matches: 4. This CDR3 has 15 residues. The CDR3 DNA reads as TGCGCCAGCAGCTTGAGTGACAGGGGAACAGATACGCAGTATTTT. Translation gives CASSLSDRGTDTQYF.

The chain combines TRBV15 with TRBJ2-1; D may be TRBD2 (6 bases). Germline-derived CDR1 and CDR2 are LNHNV and YYDKDF (reference sequence). CDR3 length: 16 residues. V was pared by 0 bases and J by 4 bases, with 13 bases between. The CDR3 bases are TGTGCCACCAGCAGAGACCCGGGACTCCTATACAATGAGCAGTTCTTC. Translation gives CATSRDPGLLYNEQFF.

The chain employs TRBV4-2 and TRBJ1-1, with D possibly matching TRBD1 (5 bases). CDR1 and CDR2 (germline): LGHNA, YNFKEQ. The CDR3 is 13 amino acids. The V and J ends lost 4 bases and 0 bases respectively, with 6 bases between them. CDR3 loop: CASSPGLNTEAFF. The CDR3 bases are TGTGCCAGCAGCCCAGGGTTGAACACTGAAGCTTTCTTT.

The V and J genes are TRBV3-1 (or the pseudogene TRBV3-2) and TRBJ2-5, with D possibly TRBD2 on 5 matching bases. The CDR3 contains 12 residues. Looked up from germline, CDR1 is LGHDT and CDR2 is YNNKEL (reference sequence). V lost 1 base to trimming and J lost 7 bases, with 7 bases between them. CDR3 in amino acids: CASSQAEGTQYF. The CDR3 DNA reads as TGTGCCAGCAGCCAAGCTGAGGGGACCCAGTACTTC.

The genes are TRBV27 and TRBJ1-1; the match to TRBD1 covers 8 bases. This CDR3 is 16 amino acids long. Germline V gene data show CDR1 as MNHEY and CDR2 as SMNVEV (reference sequence). J gave up 4 bases and V 0 bases, and 7 bases lay outside the gene matches. DNA of the CDR3: TGTGCCAGCAGTTTATCGATGGCAGGGGGCCTCACTGAAGCTTTCTTT. It encodes CASSLSMAGGLTEAFF.

The rearrangement joins TRBV5-6 to TRBJ2-1; D is possibly TRBD2 (6 bases). V shed 0 bases and J shed 2 bases, with 6 bases lying between them. The CDR3 totals 14 residues. In germline, CDR1 is SGHDT, CDR2 YYEEEE. The CDR3 DNA sequence: TGTGCCAGCAGCTTGGCGGGGGCCTACAATGAGCAGTTCTTC. It encodes CASSLAGAYNEQFF.

The chain carries TRBV7-9 and TRBJ2-7; D might be TRBD1 (5 bases). The CDR3 extends over 12 amino acids. Germline assignment: CDR1 SEHNR and CDR2 FQNEAQ (reference sequence). Deletions cut 5 bases from V and 3 bases from J, with 8 bases between. The CDR3 DNA reads as TGTGCCAGCAGCAAAGACAGCTACGAGCAGTACTTC. The encoded protein is CASSKDSYEQYF. The variable domain in full, completed from reference TRBV7-9 and TRBJ2-7, reads DTGVSQNPRHKITKRGQNVTFRCDPISEHNRLYWYRQTLGQGPEFLTYFQNEAQLEKSRLLSDRFSAERPKGSFSTLEIQRTEQGDSAMYLCASSKDSYEQYFGPGTRLTVT.

The V and J genes are TRBV7-2 and TRBJ2-5; 9 nucleotides align to TRBD2. The CDR3 loop spans 16 amino acids. The junction had 9 bases not matched to a gene; V was cut back by 5 bases and J by 2 bases. The germline V gene encodes CDR1 SGHTA and CDR2 FQGNSA. The CDR3, as DNA: TGTGCCAGCAGCCCCCGTCGGCTAGCGGGACAAGAGACCCAGTACTTC. It encodes CASSPRRLAGQETQYF.

This chain links TRBV7-3 with TRBJ2-1, with D maybe TRBD2 (5 bases). CDR3 length: 16 residues. V was pared by 3 bases and J by 5 bases, with 17 bases between. Germline values: CDR1 SGHTA, CDR2 FQGTGA. The DNA of the CDR3 is TGTGCCAGCAGCTTCCGCGCGGACTCACCTCACAATGAGCAGTTCTTC. This encodes CASSFRADSPHNEQFF.

This CDR3 is CASSPDTPTGGETQYF. CDR3 bases: TGTGCCAGCAGCCCCGATACTCCGACAGGGGGAGAGACCCAGTACTTC. The chain joins TRBV5-4 to TRBJ2-5; TRBD1 agrees at 9 bases. Looked up from germline, CDR1 is SGHNT and CDR2 is YYREEE (reference sequence). The CDR3 runs to 16 residues. Losses at the gene ends were 4 bases for V and 4 bases for J; bases not matched to a gene: 11.

Written as DNA, the CDR3 is TGTGCCAGCAGTCAACTCAACTATGGCTACACCTTC. Protein: CASSQLNYGYTF. The chain combines TRBV12-3 or TRBV12-4 with TRBJ1-2, with no clear D. V lost 5 bases and J lost 2, with 6 bases in between. The CDR3 is made up of 12 amino acids.

The genes are TRBV19 and TRBJ2-3; unclear D gene. CDR3 size: 13 residues. Deletions cut 5 bases from V and 2 bases from J, with 8 bases between. The V gene's germline CDR1 is LNHDA and CDR2 SQIVND (reference sequence). The CDR3 coding sequence is TGTGCCAGTAGTGTACAGTTCACAGATACGCAGTATTTT. Translated: CASSVQFTDTQYF.

The gene calls are TRBV28 and TRBJ2-7; possible D gene TRBD2, 7 bases. CDR1 is MDHEN, CDR2 SYDVKM, per germline. CDR3 length: 13 amino acids. V was pared by 6 bases and J by 2 bases, with 11 bases between. As DNA, the CDR3 is TGTGCCAGCAGGCCCGGGGGGCCCTACGAGCAGTACTTC. It yields the protein CASRPGGPYEQYF.

The rearrangement uses TRBV19 and TRBJ1-2; D ambiguous. The CDR3 totals 17 residues. The V end was cut by 4 bases, the J end by 1 base, with 19 bases between. CDR1 and CDR2 (germline): LNHDA, SQIVND (reference sequence). CDR3 sequence (DNA): TGTGCCAGTAGTAGTATACTGCGGTTAAGTCTTAACTATGGCTACACCTTC. This encodes CASSSILRLSLNYGYTF.

The rearrangement links TRBV2 to TRBJ2-7, with D hard to call. V was pared by 6 bases and J by 3 bases, with 12 bases between. CDR1 is SNHLY and CDR2 is FYNNEI in the germline V gene. The CDR3 has 13 amino acids. The CDR3 loop is CASRVTVLYEQYF. CDR3 DNA: TGTGCCAGCAGGGTCACGGTTCTCTACGAGCAGTACTTC.

This clone was seen just once. This chain connects TRBV5-4 to TRBJ2-5; no definite D call. CDR1 SGHNT and CDR2 YYREEE come from the germline V gene (reference sequence). This CDR3 is built from 14 residues. Trimming took 0 bases from V and 3 from J, leaving 9 bases between them. As DNA, the CDR3 is TGTGCCAGCAGCTTGGCCGGAGTTAAAGAGACCCAGTACTTC. This codes for CASSLAGVKETQYF.

The chain combines TRBV19 with TRBJ2-4, with 8 bases aligning to TRBD2. V was clipped by 8 bases and J by 1 base; unmatched bases: 13. The CDR3 sequence is 17 residues long. CDR1 and CDR2 (germline): LNHDA, SQIVND (reference sequence). Here the CDR3 reads CASGQLAVGLAKNIQYF. As DNA, the CDR3 is TGTGCCAGTGGGCAACTAGCGGTCGGGCTTGCCAAAAACATTCAGTACTTC.